Sequencing of this T cell receptor (beta chain) was carried out in a study of T cell clonality in common variable immunodeficiency. This clone was seen repeatedly, ten times or more. The antigen is unknown. The read comes to an end 3 residues before the CDR3 does, leaving the germline J gene to fill in the end. Using immunoSEQ multiplex PCR, the repertoire was profiled, and TCRdb retains in-frame clones only, with some absent. This sample has roughly 60,000 clones, each found more than once. Regarding the study as a whole: In common variable immunodeficiency, TCR beta chains reportedly carried fewer deletions and N-nucleotide insertions. CVID subjects showed higher TCRbeta clonality than healthy controls. CVID patient heterogeneity limited repertoire-clinical complication correlations.

The V gene lost 7 bases and the J gene lost 5 bases, with 17 bases spanning the gap. Germline V gives CDR1 SGHTA, CDR2 FQGNSA. There are 14 residues in the CDR3. The chain joins TRBV7-2 to TRBJ1-2, with D unclear. The source is a person aged 18 to 70 in good health. The sample taken for sequencing was peripheral blood mononuclear cells. CDR3 in amino acids: CASTRNGVYYGYTF. The sequenced CDR3 bases are TGTGCCAGCACTCGAAACGGGGTTTATTATGGC. The full variable domain, with the rest looked up from reference TRBV7-2 and TRBJ1-2, is GAGVSQSPSNKVTEKGKDVELRCDPISGHTALYWYRQSLGQGLEFLIYFQGNSAPDKSGLPSDRFSAERTGGSVSTLTIQRTQQEDSAVYLCASTRNGVYYGYTFGSGTRLTVV.